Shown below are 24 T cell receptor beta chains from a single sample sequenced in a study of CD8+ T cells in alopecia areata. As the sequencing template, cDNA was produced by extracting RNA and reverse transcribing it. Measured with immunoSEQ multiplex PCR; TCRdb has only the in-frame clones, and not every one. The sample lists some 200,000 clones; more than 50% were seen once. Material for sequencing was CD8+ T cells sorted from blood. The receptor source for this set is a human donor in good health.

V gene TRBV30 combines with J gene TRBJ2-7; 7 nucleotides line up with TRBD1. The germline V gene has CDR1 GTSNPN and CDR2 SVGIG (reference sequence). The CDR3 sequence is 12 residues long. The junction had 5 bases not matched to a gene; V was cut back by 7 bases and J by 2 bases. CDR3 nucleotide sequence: TGTGCCTACGGACAGGACCCCTACGAGCAGTACTTC. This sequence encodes CAYGQDPYEQYF.

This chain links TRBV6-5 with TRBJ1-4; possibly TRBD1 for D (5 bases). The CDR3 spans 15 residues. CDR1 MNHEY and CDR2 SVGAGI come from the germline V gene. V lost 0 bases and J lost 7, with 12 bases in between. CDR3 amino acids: CASSYSRGLGEKLFF. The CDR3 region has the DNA TGTGCCAGCAGTTACTCTAGGGGTTTGGGTGAAAAACTGTTTTTT.

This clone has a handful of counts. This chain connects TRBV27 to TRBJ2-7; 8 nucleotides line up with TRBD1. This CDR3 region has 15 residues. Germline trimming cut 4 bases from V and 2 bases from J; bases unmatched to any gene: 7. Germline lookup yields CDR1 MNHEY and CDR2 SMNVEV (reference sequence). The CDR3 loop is CASSSMSGGAYEQYF. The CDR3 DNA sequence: TGTGCCAGCAGTTCCATGTCAGGGGGCGCCTACGAGCAGTACTTC.

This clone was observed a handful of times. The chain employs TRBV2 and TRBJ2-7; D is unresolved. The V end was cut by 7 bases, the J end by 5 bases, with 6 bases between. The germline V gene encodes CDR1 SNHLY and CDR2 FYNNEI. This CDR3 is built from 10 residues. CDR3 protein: CASTRHEQYF. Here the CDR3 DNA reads TGTGCCAGCACCAGGCACGAGCAGTACTTC.

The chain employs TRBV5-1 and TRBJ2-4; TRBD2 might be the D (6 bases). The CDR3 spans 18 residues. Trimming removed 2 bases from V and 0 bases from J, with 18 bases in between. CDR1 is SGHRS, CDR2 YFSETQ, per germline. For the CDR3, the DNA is TGCGCCAGCAGCTTCGGGTCTGGAGGGGCCGCAGCCAAAAACATTCAGTACTTC. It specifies CASSFGSGGAAAKNIQYF.

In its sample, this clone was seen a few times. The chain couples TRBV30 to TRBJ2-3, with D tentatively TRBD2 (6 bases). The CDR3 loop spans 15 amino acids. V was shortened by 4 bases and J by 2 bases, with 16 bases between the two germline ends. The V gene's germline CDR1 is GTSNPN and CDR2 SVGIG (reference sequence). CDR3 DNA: TGTGCCTGGACTGCCATAGCGGATAACACAGATACGCAGTATTTT. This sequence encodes CAWTAIADNTDTQYF.

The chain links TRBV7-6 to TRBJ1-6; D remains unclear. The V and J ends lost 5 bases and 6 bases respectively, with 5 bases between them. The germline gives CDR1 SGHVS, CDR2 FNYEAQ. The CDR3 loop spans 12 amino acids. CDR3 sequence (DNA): TGTGCCAGCAGCCCTAGTAATTCACCCCTCCACTTT. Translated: CASSPSNSPLHF.

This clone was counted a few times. The CDR3 region has the DNA TGTGCCAGCAAGAGCTCTGGGGCCAACGTCCTGACTTTC. Its protein is CASKSSGANVLTF. This chain connects TRBV6-6 to TRBJ2-6; D is unclear. Trimming left V 7 bases short and J 0 bases short, with 4 bases between. The CDR3 totals 13 residues. Germline V gene data show CDR1 as MNHNY and CDR2 as SVGAGI (reference sequence).

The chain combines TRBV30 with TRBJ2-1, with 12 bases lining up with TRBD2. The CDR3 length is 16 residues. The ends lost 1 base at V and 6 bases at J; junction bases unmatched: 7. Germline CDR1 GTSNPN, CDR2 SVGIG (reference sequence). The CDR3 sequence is CAWSGTSGVSFNEQFF. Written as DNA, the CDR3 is TGTGCCTGGAGTGGGACTAGCGGGGTGAGCTTCAATGAGCAGTTCTTC.

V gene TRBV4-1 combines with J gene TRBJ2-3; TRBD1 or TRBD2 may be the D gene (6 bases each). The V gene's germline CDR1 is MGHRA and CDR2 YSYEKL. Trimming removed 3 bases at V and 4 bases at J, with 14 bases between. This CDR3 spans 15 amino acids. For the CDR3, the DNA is TGCGCCAGCAGCCAGTTGAACAGGGACTCAGATACGCAGTATTTT. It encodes CASSQLNRDSDTQYF.

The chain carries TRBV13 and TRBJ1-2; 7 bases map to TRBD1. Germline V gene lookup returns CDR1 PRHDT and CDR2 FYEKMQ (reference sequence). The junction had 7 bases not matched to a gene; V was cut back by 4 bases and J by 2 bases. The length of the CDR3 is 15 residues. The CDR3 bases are TGTGCCAGCAGCTCACTACAGGGGACCAACTATGGCTACACCTTC. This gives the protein CASSSLQGTNYGYTF.

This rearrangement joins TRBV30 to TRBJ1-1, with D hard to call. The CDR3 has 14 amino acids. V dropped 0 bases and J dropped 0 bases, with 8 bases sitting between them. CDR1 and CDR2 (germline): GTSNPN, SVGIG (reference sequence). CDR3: CAWSVVQLNTEAFF. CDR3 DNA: TGTGCCTGGAGTGTAGTGCAGCTGAACACTGAAGCTTTCTTT.

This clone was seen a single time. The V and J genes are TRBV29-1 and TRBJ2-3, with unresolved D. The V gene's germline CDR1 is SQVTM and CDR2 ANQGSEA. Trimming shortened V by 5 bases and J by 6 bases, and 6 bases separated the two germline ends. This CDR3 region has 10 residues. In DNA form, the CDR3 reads TGCAGCGTTATAATTGATACGCAGTATTTT. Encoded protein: CSVIIDTQYF.

The DNA for the CDR3 is TGTGCCAGCAGCATAGACCCCCGAACGCCAGAGACCCAGTACTTC. Amino acid sequence: CASSIDPRTPETQYF. V usage is TRBV7-9 and J usage is TRBJ2-5; D not certain. V gave up 5 bases and J gave up 4 bases, with 17 bases separating them. This CDR3 contains 15 residues. Germline values: CDR1 SEHNR, CDR2 FQNEAQ (reference sequence).

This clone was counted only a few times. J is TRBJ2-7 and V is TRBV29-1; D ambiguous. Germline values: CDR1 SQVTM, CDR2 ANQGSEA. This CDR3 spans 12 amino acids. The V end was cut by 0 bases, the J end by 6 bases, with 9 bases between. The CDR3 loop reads CSVEEPQFEQYF. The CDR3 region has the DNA TGCAGCGTTGAAGAACCCCAGTTCGAGCAGTACTTC.

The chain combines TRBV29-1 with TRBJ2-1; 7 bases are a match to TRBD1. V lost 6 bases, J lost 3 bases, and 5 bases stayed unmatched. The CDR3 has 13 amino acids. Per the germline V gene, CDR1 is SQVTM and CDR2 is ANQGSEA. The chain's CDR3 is CSVGTADYNEQFF. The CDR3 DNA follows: TGCAGCGTAGGGACAGCCGACTACAATGAGCAGTTCTTC.

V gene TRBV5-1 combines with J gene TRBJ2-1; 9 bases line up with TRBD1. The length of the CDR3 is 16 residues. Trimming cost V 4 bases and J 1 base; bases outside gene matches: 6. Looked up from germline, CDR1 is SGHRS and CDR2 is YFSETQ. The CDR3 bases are TGCGCCAGCAGCGCAGGGACAGGGTGGTCCTACAATGAGCAGTTCTTC. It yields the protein CASSAGTGWSYNEQFF.

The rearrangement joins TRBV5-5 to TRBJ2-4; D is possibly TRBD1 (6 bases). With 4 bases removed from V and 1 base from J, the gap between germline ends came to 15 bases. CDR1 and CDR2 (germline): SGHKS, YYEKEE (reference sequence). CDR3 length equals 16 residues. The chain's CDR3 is CASSDPTGRAKNIQYF. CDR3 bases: TGTGCCAGCAGCGACCCGACAGGCCGCGCCAAAAACATTCAGTACTTC.

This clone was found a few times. The CDR3 region is CASVTYSGELFF. As DNA, the CDR3 is TGTGCCAGCGTCACGTACAGCGGGGAGCTGTTTTTT. V and J are TRBV11-2 and TRBJ2-2, with D uncertain. This CDR3 has 12 amino acids. Germline V CDR1 and CDR2: SGHAT, FQNNGV. Trimming left V 8 bases short and J 7 bases short, with 11 bases between.

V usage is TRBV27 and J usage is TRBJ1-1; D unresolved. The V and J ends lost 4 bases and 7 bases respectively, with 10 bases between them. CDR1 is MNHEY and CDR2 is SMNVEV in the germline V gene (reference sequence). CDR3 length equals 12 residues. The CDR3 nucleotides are TGTGCCAGCAGTTCCCCGAGTGGTGAAGCTTTCTTT. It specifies CASSSPSGEAFF.

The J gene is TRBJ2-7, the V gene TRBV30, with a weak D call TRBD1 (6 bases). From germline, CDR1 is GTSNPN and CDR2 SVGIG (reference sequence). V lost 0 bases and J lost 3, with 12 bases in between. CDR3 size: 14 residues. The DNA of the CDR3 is TGTGCCTGGAGTGTACGTCCAGGGGACTACGAGCAGTACTTC. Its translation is CAWSVRPGDYEQYF.

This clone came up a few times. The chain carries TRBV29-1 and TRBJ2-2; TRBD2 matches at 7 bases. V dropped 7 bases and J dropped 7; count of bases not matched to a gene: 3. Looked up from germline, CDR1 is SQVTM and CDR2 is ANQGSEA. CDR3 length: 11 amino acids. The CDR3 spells CSGEGYGELFF. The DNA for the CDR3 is TGCAGCGGGGAGGGGTACGGGGAGCTGTTTTTT.

The CDR3 sequence: CSVEDPSGIHYNEQFF. The CDR3 DNA reads as TGCAGCGTTGAAGATCCGTCAGGTATCCACTACAATGAGCAGTTCTTC. The rearrangement uses TRBV29-1 and TRBJ2-1; unclear D gene. The CDR3 contains 16 residues. Deletions cut 0 bases from V and 3 bases from J, with 15 bases between. The V gene's germline CDR1 is SQVTM and CDR2 ANQGSEA.

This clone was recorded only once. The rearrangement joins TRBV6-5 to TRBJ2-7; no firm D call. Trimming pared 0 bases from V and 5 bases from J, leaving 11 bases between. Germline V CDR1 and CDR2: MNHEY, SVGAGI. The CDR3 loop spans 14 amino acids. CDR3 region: CASSYSPMMNEQYF. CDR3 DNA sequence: TGTGCCAGCAGTTACTCCCCAATGATGAACGAGCAGTACTTC.